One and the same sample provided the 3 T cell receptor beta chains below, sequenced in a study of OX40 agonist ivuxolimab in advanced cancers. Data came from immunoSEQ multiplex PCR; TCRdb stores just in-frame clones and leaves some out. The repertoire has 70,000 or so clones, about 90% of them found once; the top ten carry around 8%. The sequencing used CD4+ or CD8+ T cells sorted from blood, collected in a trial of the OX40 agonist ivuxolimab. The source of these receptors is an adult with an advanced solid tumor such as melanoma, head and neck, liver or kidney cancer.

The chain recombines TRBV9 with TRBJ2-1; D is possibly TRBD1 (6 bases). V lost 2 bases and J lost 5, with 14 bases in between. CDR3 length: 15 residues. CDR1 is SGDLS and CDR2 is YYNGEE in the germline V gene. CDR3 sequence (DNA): TGTGCCAGCAGCGTCACCAGGGGACCCAACAATGAGCAGTTCTTC. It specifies CASSVTRGPNNEQFF.

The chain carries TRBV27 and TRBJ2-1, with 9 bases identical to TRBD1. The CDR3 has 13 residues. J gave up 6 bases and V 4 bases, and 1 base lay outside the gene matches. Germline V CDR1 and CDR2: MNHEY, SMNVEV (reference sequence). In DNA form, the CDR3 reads TGTGCCAGCAGTTGGGGACAGGGCAATGAGCAGTTCTTC. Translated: CASSWGQGNEQFF.

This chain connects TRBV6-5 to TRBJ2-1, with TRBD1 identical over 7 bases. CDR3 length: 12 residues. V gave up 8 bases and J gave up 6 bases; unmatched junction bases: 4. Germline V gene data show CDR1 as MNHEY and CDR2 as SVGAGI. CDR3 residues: CASSQGPNEQFF. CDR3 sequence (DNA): TGTGCCAGCTCACAGGGGCCCAATGAGCAGTTCTTC.